This T cell receptor (beta chain) is drawn from a study of cytomegalovirus exposure and HLA in healthy donors. 60 Vbeta and 13 Jbeta primers were used in PCR. TCRdb's table, derived via immunoSEQ multiplex PCR, lists solely in-frame clones and lacks some. The sample shows 150,000 to 200,000 clones, 81% of them seen only once. This clone has a handful of counts. This CDR3 contains 18 residues. These donors counted as nominally healthy when sampled, but unrecorded immune exposures were likely. The specimen sequenced was PBMCs. The chain links TRBV21-1 to TRBJ2-3; the tabulated D call, TRBD2, remains unverified against the DNA. TRBV21-1 constitutes a pseudogene. The source is a man aged 40-49 years in good health and CMV-seropositive. CDR3 DNA sequence: TGTGCCAGCAGCAAAGTGCTTGGAGCGAGGGCAGAAACGGATACGCAGTATTTT. Protein product: CASSKVLGARAETDTQYF.